The following is a TCR beta chain sequence with its context. The source of the sample is a study of blood T cell repertoires in COVID-19. Study overall: Samples came from the United States, Italy and Spain, spanning acute and convalescent COVID-19. The cDNA or gDNA used as material had been derived from T cells, B-cell-depleted T cells, or PBMCs.

In the original workflow: Reference gene primer amplification yielded estimated nucleated cell counts. The repertoire was sequenced with immunoSEQ multiplex PCR; TCRdb's copy has only in-frame clones and lacks some. V, J and clone size were drawn from that table, and D and trimming were deduced from the DNA. The repertoire holds about 110,000 clones, roughly 84% seen once, with about 3% in the top ten. CDR3 length: 17 amino acids. Germline V gene lookup returns CDR1 LGHNA and CDR2 YNFKEQ. J was trimmed by 5 bases and V by 4 bases; bases with no gene match: 16. This sequence joins TRBV4-2 and TRBJ2-7, with TRBD2 matching over 8 bases. The source is a man aged 35 to 55 with acute or convalescent COVID-19. Source material: peripheral blood. The CDR3 sequence is CASSLELAGTSLDEQYF. The CDR3 region has the DNA TGTGCCAGCAGCCTAGAATTGGCCGGGACTAGTCTCGACGAGCAGTACTTC.